The rows below give T cell receptor beta chains drawn from one sample of a study of tumor and adjacent non-tumor tissue in lung cancer. TCRdb analysed the multiplex PCR reads with MiXCR anew, one entry per CDR3 protein. The data show about 98,000 distinct CDR3 sequences, about 80% seen once. Sequenced sample: distant non-tumor lung tissue. The receptors were sampled from a man aged 55 to 70 with small cell lung cancer. Both conserved end residues are part of each CDR3. D genes are given only for firm matches. Clone size is shown for a subset of rows, as once, few, many or a class of expanded clone.

DNA: TGTGCCATCAGCTCCCTAGGGGAGGGACTCTTGGGCTCGGAGCAGCAGCATTTT; CDR3: CAISSLGEGLLGSEQQHF; D: .; J: TRBJ1-5; size: .; V: TRBV6-1
DNA: TGTGCCAGCAGTTTAACAGTCAGGAAGGCGGGCAATGTGCAGTTCTTC; CDR3: CASSLTVRKAGNVQFF; D: .; J: TRBJ2-1; size: .; V: TRBV7-3
DNA: TGCAGCGTTGAAGATCGGGGTCGGGGGGAAGGAGAGCAGTTCTTC; CDR3: CSVEDRGRGEGEQFF; D: TRBD2; J: TRBJ2-1; size: .; V: TRBV29-1
DNA: TGTGCCAGCAGTGACCGAGGCTTGGGGCCAAGTTGGGAGCTGTTTTTT; CDR3: CASSDRGLGPSWELFF; D: .; J: TRBJ2-2; size: many; V: TRBV6-1
DNA: TGCATCGCTTCCGGGGCGGCTTACAATGAGCAGTTCTTC; CDR3: CIASGAAYNEQFF; D: .; J: TRBJ2-1; size: few; V: TRBV29-1
DNA: TGCAGTGCTAGTCCATCCGGGGTAGTGACCAGGGAGCTGTTTTTT; CDR3: CSASPSGVVTRELFF; D: .; J: TRBJ2-2; size: .; V: TRBV20-1
DNA: TGTGCCAGCAGTCCAAACAGGGGGAAAGAGACCCAGTACTTC; CDR3: CASSPNRGKETQYF; D: TRBD1; J: TRBJ2-5; size: .; V: TRBV7-2
DNA: TGCGCCAGCAGCTTGAGGTCAACGGGGACCGGGGAGCTGTTTTTT; CDR3: CASSLRSTGTGELFF; D: .; J: TRBJ2-2; size: few; V: TRBV5-1
DNA: TGTGCCAGCAGACCCTGGTGGGGTGATTCTACCGGGGAGCTGCTTTTT; CDR3: CASRPWWGDSTGELLF; D: .; J: TRBJ2-2; size: .; V: TRBV6-5
DNA: TGCAGCGTTGAAATCGGCTGGGCTAGTTCCTACAATGAGCAGTTCTTC; CDR3: CSVEIGWASSYNEQFF; D: .; J: TRBJ2-1; size: .; V: TRBV29-1
DNA: TGTGCCAGCAGCCAAGTTCAGAGGACTAGAAACACTGAAGCTTTCTTT; CDR3: CASSQVQRTRNTEAFF; D: .; J: TRBJ1-1; size: .; V: TRBV4-2
DNA: TGTGCCAGCAGTTATGGCAGGGGGCGTGTCGAGGAGCTGTTTTTT; CDR3: CASSYGRGRVEELFF; D: TRBD1; J: TRBJ2-2; size: .; V: TRBV6-5
DNA: TGTGCCATCAGCACGGCTAGCGGGTTTTACAATGAGCAGTTCTTC; CDR3: CAISTASGFYNEQFF; D: TRBD2; J: TRBJ2-1; size: .; V: TRBV12-3/TRBV12-4
DNA: TGTGCCAGCAATTTGACAGAGACCCAGTATTTC; CDR3: CASNLTETQYF; D: .; J: TRBJ2-5; size: .; V: TRBV12-3/TRBV12-4
DNA: TGTGCCAGCAGGGAGACAGACATTATTCGCAACTATGGCTACAACTTC; CDR3: CASRETDIIRNYGYNF; D: .; J: TRBJ1-2; size: .; V: TRBV5-5
DNA: TGTGCCAGCAGCTTATCAGGAGCAGACTACAGTGAGCAGTTCTTC; CDR3: CASSLSGADYSEQFF; D: .; J: TRBJ2-1; size: .; V: TRBV11-2